This TCR beta chain was recorded in a study of shared clonotypes between healthy human individuals (dated by TCRdb to 2020 to 2021). In terms of the full investigation: The cohort comprised a couple of women and three men aged 18 to 49 years. To estimate repertoire size and how much clonotypes are shared between individuals, the study performed deep sequencing of blood TCR repertoires from 4 to 6 healthy adults. Different laboratories and diverse techniques were used to prepare libraries and sequence TCR repertoires, to increase sequencing depth and limit assay-specific biases. For each donor, CD4 naive and CD4 memory were each run on three plates, CD8 naive on two plates, and CD8 memory on one plate. Between about 0.94 and 10 billion PBMCs per donor were obtained by leukapheresis.

The donors were healthy, HIV-negative adults who had no recently reported acute infections or vaccinations. Every donor was a Caucasian adult living in Nashville, Tennessee, USA. CD4+ T cells were enriched by magnetic negative selection, after which naive cells were positively selected on CD45RA and the negative fraction was taken as the memory subset. Blood was collected by leukapheresis, and PBMCs were isolated by Ficoll-Histopaque density gradient centrifugation and then cryopreserved in liquid nitrogen vapor phase. Analytical flow cytometry was used to check the purity and quantity of every magnetically sorted T cell population. Each sorted fraction had its genomic DNA isolated and then quantified by UV absorbance on a Nanodrop 2000c. What the study reported, not specific to this receptor: Rarefaction of sorted-subset datasets indicated incomplete sequencing despite the large sequencing depth. Naive subsets generally had larger estimated clonotype richness than memory subsets did. Based on pairwise subsampling, the degree of clonotype sharing among donors was expected to be affected by sequencing depth. When several donors were compared, the shared fraction of clonotypes was about 5.4% for naive CD4, over 3% for naive CD8, 2.3% for memory CD4, and under 0.5% for memory CD8. Higher generation probabilities were observed for clonotypes shared by all four sorted-subset donors than for non-shared clonotypes. Sampling was restricted to blood, and TCR repertoires in tissues likely differ from the TCR repertoires found in blood. The small number of donors limited the genetic and exposure-history diversity represented.

Using the deep immunoSEQ assay, TCR CDR3 regions were amplified from genomic DNA by multiplex PCR. Extracted genomic DNA from each cell subset was distributed evenly across all wells of several immunoSEQ 96-well plates, and each plate was treated as a replicate. For sorted subsets, each replicate PCR was loaded with roughly 0.2 ug genomic DNA, equivalent to approximately 27,000 T cell genomes. The purified libraries were quantified using a Qubit 3.0 fluorometer, sized with a Bioanalyzer 2100, and then quantified again using the KAPA Library Quantification kit. Every immunoSEQ 96-well plate was sequenced on a dedicated single-read 150-cycle Illumina NextSeq 550 flow cell. For the original study's pipeline: Because only junctional sequences without quality scores were contained in the immunoSEQ output, filtering matching that applied to full-length reads could not be performed. To assign V/J genes and CDR3, sequences were annotated using PyIR, a Python wrapper for IgBLAST v1.9, with IMGT germline references. Reads with weak V/J assignments (E-value above 1e-6), missing CDR3, stop codons, out-of-frame junctions, or ambiguous translated residues were removed. A V3J clonotype was defined by an identical inferred V gene, J gene, and CDR3 amino acid sequence. To compute the percentage overlap between repertoires, the number of shared unique clonotypes was divided by the size of the smaller repertoire. Three approaches were used to assess repertoire richness: RTK rarefaction, the Chao1 estimator, and Recon v2.1 estimates of unobserved clonotypes. For all TCRbeta clonotypes obtained by the gDNA method from a few donors, generation probabilities were computed with OLGA. TCRdb's version of the immuneACCESS table is confined to in-frame rearrangements and falls short of the full clone set. An unresolved V gene accounts for under half of the shortfall where checked; the remainder is of unknown origin. The DNA gave D and trimming, while V, J and clone size come from that table. Across this sample there are around 750,000 clones, with less than 85% seen only once. The leading ten clones occupy 1.5% to 2% of the sample.

About this clone: It lacks a known antigen. No qualities accompany the bases; no much larger clone lies one base away.

The source material was memory CD4+ T cells sorted from blood. The cell subset or site label, as the study defines it: CD45RA-negative fraction. The receptor was derived from a woman in her thirties in good health.

The DNA is TGTGCCAGCAGCAAAGAGAGGCACAGTTACAATGAGCAGTTCTTC. This gives the protein CASSKERHSYNEQFF. The chain employs TRBV21-1 and TRBJ2-1. TRBV21-1 is termed a pseudogene. The CDR3 contains 15 residues, cysteine and phenylalanine counted. Only the CDR3 part of the read is kept: 45 bases, read in frame from the first base.